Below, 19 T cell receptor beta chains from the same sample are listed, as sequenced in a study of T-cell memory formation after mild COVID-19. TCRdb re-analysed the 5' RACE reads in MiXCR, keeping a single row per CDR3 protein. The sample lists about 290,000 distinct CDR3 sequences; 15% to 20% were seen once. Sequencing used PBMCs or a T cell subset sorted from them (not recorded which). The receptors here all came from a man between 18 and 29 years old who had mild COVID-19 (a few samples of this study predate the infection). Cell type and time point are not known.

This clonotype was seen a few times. The CDR3 reads CSVERGVGTDTQYF. Here the CDR3 DNA reads TGCAGCGTTGAACGGGGGGTAGGGACAGATACGCAGTATTTT. The V gene is TRBV29-1, the J gene TRBJ2-3, with 7 bases matching TRBD2. V lost 2 bases and J lost 3; bases outside the gene matches: 5. The germline CDR1 and CDR2 sequences are SQVTM and ANQGSEA. The CDR3 consists of 14 residues.

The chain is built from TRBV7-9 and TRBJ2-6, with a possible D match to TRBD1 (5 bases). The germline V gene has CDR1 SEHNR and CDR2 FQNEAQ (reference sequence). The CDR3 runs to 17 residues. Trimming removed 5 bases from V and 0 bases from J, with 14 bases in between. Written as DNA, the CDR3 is TGTGCCAGCAGCGAAAGGACGGACACCTCTGGGGCCAACGTCCTGACTTTC. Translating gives CASSERTDTSGANVLTF.

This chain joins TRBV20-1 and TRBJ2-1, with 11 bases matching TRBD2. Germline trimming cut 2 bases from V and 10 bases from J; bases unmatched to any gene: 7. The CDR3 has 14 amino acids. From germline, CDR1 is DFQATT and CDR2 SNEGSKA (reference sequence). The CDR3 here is CSARSSGGPGEQFF. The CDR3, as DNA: TGCAGTGCTAGATCTAGCGGGGGGCCCGGGGAGCAGTTCTTC.

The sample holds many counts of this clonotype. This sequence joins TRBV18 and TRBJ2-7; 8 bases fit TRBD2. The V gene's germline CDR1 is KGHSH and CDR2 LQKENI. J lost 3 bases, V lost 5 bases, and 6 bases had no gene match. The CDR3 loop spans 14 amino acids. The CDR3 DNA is TGTGCCAGCTCAGCAGCGGGGGCCCGCTACGAGCAGTACTTC. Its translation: CASSAAGARYEQYF.

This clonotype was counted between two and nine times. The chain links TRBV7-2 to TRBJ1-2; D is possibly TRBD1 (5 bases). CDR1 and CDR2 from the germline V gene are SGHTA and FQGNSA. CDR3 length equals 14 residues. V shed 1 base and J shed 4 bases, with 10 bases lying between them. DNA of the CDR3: TGTGCCAGCAGCTTAGTAGGCGGGACCTATGGCTACACCTTC. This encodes CASSLVGGTYGYTF. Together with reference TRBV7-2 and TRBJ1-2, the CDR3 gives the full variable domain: GAGVSQSPSNKVTEKGKDVELRCDPISGHTALYWYRQSLGQGLEFLIYFQGNSAPDKSGLPSDRFSAERTGGSVSTLTIQRTQQEDSAVYLCASSLVGGTYGYTFGSGTRLTVV.

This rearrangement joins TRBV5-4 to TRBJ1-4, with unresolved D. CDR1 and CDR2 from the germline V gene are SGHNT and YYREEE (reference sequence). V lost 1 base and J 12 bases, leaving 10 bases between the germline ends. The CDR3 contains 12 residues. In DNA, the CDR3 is TGTGCCAGCAGCTTGTTCCGGGAGGAACTGTTTTTT. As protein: CASSLFREELFF. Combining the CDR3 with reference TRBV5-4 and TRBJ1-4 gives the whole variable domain ETGVTQSPTHLIKTRGQQVTLRCSSQSGHNTVSWYQQALGQGPQFIFQYYREEENGRGNFPPRFSGLQFPNYSSELNVNALELDDSALYLCASSLFREELFFGSGTQLSVL.

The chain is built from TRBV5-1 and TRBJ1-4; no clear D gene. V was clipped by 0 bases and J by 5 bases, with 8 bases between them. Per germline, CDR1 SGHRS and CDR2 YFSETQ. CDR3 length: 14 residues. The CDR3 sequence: CASSLEQLNEKLFF. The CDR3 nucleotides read TGCGCCAGCAGCTTGGAACAGCTGAATGAAAAACTGTTTTTT.

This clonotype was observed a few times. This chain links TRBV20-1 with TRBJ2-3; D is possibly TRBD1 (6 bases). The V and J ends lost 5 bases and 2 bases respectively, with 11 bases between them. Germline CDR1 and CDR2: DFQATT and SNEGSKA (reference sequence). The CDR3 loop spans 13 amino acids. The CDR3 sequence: CSAQDSTTDTQYF. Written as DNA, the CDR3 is TGCAGTGCTCAGGACAGTACCACAGATACGCAGTATTTT.

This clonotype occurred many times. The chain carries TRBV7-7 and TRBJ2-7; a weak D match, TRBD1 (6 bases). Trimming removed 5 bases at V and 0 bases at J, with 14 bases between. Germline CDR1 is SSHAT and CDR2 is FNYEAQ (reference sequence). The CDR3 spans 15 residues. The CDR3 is CASSRGTGSSYEQYF. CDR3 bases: TGTGCCAGCAGCCGAGGAACAGGGAGCTCCTACGAGCAGTACTTC.

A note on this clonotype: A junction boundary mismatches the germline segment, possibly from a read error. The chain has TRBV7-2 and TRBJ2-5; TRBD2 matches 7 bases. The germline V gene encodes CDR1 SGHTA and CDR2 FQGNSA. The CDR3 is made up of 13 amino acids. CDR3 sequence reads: CASSLGAGGGMDF. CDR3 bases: TGTGCCAGCAGCTTAGGGGCGGGCGGGGGTATGGACTTC. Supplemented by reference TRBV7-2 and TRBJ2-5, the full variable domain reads GAGVSQSPSNKVTEKGKDVELRCDPISGHTALYWYRQSLGQGLEFLIYFQGNSAPDKSGLPSDRFSAERTGGSVSTLTIQRTQQEDSAVYLCASSLGAGGGMDFGPGTRLLVL.

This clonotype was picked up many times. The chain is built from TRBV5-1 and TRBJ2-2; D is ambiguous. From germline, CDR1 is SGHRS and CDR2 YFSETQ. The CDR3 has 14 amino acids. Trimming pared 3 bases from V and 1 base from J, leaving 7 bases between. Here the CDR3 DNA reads TGCGCCAGCAGCTCACATAGGAACACCGGGGAGCTGTTTTTT. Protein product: CASSSHRNTGELFF. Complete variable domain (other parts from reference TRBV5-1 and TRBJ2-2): KAGVTQTPRYLIKTRGQQVTLSCSPISGHRSVSWYQQTPGQGLQFLFEYFSETQRNKGNFPGRFSGRQFSNSRSEMNVSTLELGDSALYLCASSSHRNTGELFFGEGSRLTVL.

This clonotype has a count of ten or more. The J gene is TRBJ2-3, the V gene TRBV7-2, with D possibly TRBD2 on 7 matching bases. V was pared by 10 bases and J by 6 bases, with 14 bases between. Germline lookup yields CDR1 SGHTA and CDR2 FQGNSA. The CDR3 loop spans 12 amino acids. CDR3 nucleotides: TGTGCCACTCACGGGGGGCGGGATACGCAGTATTTT. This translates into CATHGGRDTQYF.

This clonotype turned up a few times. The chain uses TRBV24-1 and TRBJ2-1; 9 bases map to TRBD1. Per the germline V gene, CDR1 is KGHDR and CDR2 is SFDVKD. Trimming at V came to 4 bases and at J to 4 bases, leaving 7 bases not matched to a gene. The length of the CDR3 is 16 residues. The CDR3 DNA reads TGTGCCACCAGTGACCCCCGGACAGGGGCTTACAATGAGCAGTTCTTC. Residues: CATSDPRTGAYNEQFF.

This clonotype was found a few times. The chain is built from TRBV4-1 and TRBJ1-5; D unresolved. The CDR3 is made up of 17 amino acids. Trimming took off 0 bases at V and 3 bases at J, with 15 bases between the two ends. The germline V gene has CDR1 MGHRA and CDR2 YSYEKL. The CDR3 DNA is TGCGCCAGCAGCCAAGAAGGCCCCCGGAGTTCCAATCAGCCCCAGCATTTT. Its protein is CASSQEGPRSSNQPQHF.

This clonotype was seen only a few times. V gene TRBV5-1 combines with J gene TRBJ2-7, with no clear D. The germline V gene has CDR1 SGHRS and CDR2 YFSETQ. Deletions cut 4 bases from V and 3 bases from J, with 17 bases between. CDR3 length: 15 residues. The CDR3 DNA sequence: TGCGCCAGCAGCGTAGGAGACACCAGTCACTACGAGCAGTACTTC. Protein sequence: CASSVGDTSHYEQYF.

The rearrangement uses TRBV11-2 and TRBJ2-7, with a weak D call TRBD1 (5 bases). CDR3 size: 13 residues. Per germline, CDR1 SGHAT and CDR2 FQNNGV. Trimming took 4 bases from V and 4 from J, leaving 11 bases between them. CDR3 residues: CASSYPDKYEQYF. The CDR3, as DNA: TGTGCCAGCAGCTACCCGGACAAGTACGAGCAGTACTTC. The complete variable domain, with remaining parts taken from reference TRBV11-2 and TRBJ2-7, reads EAGVAQSPRYKIIEKRQSVAFWCNPISGHATLYWYQQILGQGPKLLIQFQNNGVVDDSQLPKDRFSAERLKGVDSTLKIQPAKLEDSAVYLCASSYPDKYEQYFGPGTRLTVT.

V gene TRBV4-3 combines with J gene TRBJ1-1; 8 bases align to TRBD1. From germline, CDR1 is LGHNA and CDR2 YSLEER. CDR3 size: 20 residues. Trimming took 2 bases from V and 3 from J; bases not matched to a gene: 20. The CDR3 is CASSQRIGQGVSFPDTEAFF. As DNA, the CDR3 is TGCGCCAGCAGCCAACGAATCGGACAGGGTGTTTCTTTTCCGGACACTGAAGCTTTCTTT.

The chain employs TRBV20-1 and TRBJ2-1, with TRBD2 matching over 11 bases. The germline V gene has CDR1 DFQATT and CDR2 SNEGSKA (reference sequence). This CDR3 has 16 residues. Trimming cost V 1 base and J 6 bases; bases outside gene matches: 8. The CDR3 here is CSARVPTSGGRNEQFF. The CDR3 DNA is TGCAGTGCTAGAGTCCCCACTAGCGGGGGCCGCAATGAGCAGTTCTTC.

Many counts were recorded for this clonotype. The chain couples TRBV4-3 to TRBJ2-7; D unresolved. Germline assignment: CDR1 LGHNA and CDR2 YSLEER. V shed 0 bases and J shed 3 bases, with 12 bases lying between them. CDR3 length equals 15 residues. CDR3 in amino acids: CASSQDRVAHYEQYF. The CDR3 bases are TGCGCCAGCAGCCAAGATCGGGTAGCCCACTACGAGCAGTACTTC.